A single sample gave rise to the 3 T cell receptor beta chains below, sequenced in a study of glioma-infiltrating T cells. The iRepertoire nested amplicon-rescue multiplex PCR amplified TCR alpha and beta CDR3s from RNA. Each CDR3 protein is one row after TCRdb ran MiXCR on the multiplex PCR reads. Of some 90,000 distinct CDR3 sequences in the sample, roughly 40% were seen once. Specimen: glioma tissue, nonneoplastic brain tissue, or PBMCs (not recorded which). These receptors were taken from a human donor with low-grade glioma or glioblastoma, undergoing nonglioma brain surgery, or in good health (not recorded which).

This clonotype was seen many times. The chain is built from TRBV6-5 and TRBJ1-2; 7 nucleotides agree with TRBD1. Trimming cost V 2 bases and J 7 bases; bases outside gene matches: 10. Germline assignment: CDR1 MNHEY and CDR2 SVGAGI. The CDR3 loop spans 15 amino acids. CDR3 protein: CASSYAGQIISGYTF. The CDR3 nucleotides are TGTGCCAGCAGTTACGCGGGACAGATTATCTCTGGCTACACCTTC.

This clonotype has just one count. The chain combines TRBV27 with TRBJ2-3, with 9 bases matching TRBD2. V shed 7 bases and J 4 bases; nucleotides not matched to a gene: 6. CDR3 size: 14 residues. Per the germline V gene, CDR1 is MNHEY and CDR2 is SMNVEV (reference sequence). CDR3 sequence reads: CASMGTSSPDTQYF. The CDR3 DNA sequence: TGTGCCAGCATGGGGACTAGCAGCCCAGATACGCAGTATTTT.

Note on this clonotype: A read error may produce the germline difference seen at one junction end. V is TRBV7-9 and J is TRBJ2-3; perhaps TRBD2 as D (6 bases). The CDR3 has 14 amino acids. Germline CDR1 is SEHNR and CDR2 is FQNEAQ (reference sequence). CDR3 residues: CASSFPGVADTQCF. CDR3 DNA sequence: TGTGCCAGCAGCTTCCCGGGGGTGGCAGATACGCAGTGTTTT.